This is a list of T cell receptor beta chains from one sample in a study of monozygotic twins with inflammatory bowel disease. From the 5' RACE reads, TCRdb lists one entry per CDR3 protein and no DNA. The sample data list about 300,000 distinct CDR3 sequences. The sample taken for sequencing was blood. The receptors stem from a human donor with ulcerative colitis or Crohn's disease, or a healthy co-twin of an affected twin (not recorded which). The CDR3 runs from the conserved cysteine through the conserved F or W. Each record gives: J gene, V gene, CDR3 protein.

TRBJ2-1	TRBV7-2	CASPPMTAPYNEQFF
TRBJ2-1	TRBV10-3	CAISGRDEQFF
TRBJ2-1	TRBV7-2	CASSYTGTGPPNEPFF
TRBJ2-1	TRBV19	CASRDVAYNEQFF
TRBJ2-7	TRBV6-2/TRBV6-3	CASSYSTGSWGYEQYF
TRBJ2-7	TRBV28	CASSLERDYSYEQYF
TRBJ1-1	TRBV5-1	CASSLAGAPEAFF
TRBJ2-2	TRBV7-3	CASAGVGTGELFF
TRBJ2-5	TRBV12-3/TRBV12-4	CASSLEDYQETQYF
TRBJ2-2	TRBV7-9	CASSLGSNTGELFF
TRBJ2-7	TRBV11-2	CASSASGGVRSYEQYF
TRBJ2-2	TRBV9	CASSVTGYNTGELFF
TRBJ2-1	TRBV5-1	CASLGLAGAYNEQFF
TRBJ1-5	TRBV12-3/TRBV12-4	CASSLGSTFQPQHF
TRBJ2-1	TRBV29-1	CSVDRGYEQFF
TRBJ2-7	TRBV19	CASSVGNVDEQYF
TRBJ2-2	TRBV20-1	CSAAGLAAGELFF
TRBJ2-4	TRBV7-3	CASSPVGGLAKNIQYF
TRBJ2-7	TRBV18	CASSTSSYEQYF
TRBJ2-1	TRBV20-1	CSAKDSLLYNEQFF
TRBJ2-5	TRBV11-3	CASSRDRLAGKETQYF
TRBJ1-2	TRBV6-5	CASSYSGGQANYGYTF
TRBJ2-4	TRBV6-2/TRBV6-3	CASGQNKNIQYF
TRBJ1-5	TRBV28	CASSLYRQGAQPQHF
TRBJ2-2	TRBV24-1	CATSDLGRGNTGELFF
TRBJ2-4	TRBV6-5	CASSSLTGAKNIQYF
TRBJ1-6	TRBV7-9	CASSLVAGQDNSPLHF
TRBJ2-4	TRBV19	CASSIPQGTKNIQYF
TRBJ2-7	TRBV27	CASARAVSYEQYF
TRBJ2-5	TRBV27	CASSLYLADQETQYF
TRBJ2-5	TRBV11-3	CASSPGPPQETQYF
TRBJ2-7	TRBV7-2	CASSLVPLADYEQYF
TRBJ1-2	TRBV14	CASSQGPRNYGYTF
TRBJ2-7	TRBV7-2	CASSFQGVVYEQYF
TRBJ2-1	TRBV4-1	CASSQVDMGFSYNEQFF
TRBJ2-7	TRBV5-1	CASSLGTSGGLYEQYF
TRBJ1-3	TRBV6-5	CASSYSIRAENTIYF
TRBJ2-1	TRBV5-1	CASSVQSSYNEQFF
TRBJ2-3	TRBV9	CASSDGPLLGDTQYF
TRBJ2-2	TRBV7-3	CASSEGVDTGELFF
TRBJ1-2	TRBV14	CASSPGPHANGYTF
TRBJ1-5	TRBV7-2	CASSLAGQLNQPQHF
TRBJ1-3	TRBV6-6	CASLRGSGNTIYF
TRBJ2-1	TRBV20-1	CSARETGFEQFF
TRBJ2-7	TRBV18	CASSPPFSGGISYEQYF
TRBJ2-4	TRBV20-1	CSARDPGGAKNIQYF
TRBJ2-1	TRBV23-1	CASSQLPWSGAYNEQFF
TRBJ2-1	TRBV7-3	CASSKTSGHYNEQFF
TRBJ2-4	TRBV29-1	CSVEGQGSKNIQYF
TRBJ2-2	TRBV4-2	CASSLHGSLAGFNTGELFF
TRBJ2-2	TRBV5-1	CASSFGGPDTGELFF
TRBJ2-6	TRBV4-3	CASSQATVSSGANVLTF
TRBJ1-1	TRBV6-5	CASSYGQGPTEAFF
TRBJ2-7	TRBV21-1	CASSKFGVWLRGHEQYF
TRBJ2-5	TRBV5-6	CASSPDLVEETQYF
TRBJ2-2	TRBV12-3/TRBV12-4	CASSYSGTGSTGELFF
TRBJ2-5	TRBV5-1	CASSLRREETQYF
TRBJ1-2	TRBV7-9	CASRLAESYGYTF